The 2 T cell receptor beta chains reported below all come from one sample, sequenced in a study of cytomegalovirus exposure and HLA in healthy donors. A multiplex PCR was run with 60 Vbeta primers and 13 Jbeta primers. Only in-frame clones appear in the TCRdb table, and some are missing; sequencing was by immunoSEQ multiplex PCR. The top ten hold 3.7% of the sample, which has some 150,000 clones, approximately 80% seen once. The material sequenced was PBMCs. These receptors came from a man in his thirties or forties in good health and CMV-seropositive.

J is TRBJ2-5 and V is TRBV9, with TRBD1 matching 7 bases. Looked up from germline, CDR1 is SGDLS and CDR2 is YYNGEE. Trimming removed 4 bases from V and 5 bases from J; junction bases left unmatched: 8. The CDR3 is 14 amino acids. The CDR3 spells CASSPDRVRETQYF. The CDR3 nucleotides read TGTGCCAGCAGCCCTGACAGGGTTAGGGAGACCCAGTACTTC.

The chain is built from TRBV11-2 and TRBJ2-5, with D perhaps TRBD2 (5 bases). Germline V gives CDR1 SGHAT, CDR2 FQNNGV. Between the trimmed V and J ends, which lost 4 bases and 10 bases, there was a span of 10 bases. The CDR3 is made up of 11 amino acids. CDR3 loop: CASSSAEGQYF. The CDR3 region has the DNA TGTGCCAGCAGCTCAGCAGAGGGCCAGTACTTC.